One T cell receptor (beta chain) is described in this entry. Its target is unknown. The V gene lost 0 bases and the J gene lost 3 bases, with 12 bases spanning the gap. Germline V CDR1 and CDR2: SGHDT, YYEEEE. This CDR3 comprises 16 residues. This record belongs to a study of cytomegalovirus exposure and HLA in healthy donors. It was with 60 Vbeta and 13 Jbeta primers that the PCR ran. As processed by the authors: Around 9.9 million shared chains were among the roughly 80 million unique TCR beta chains that a later analysis counted. The method was immunoSEQ multiplex PCR; TCRdb's version includes in-frame clones alone and lacks a portion of them. V, J and clone size derive from that table, while D and trimming were established from the DNA sequence. The table records around 130,000 clones, approximately 82% of them present only once. Overall study results and limits: Later examination showed HLA-associated TCR beta chains had greater clonal expansion than equally common others. According to an earlier analysis, most TCR beta V segments yielded productive rearrangements about 90% or about 30% of the time. Reportedly, diagnosis of cytomegalovirus status by the classifier showed high specificity and sensitivity.

The sequencing input was PBMCs. The J gene is TRBJ2-2, the V gene TRBV5-6, with D possibly being TRBD2 (7 bases). The TCR sequence derives from a woman aged 18-29 years in good health and CMV-seropositive. DNA for the CDR3: TGTGCCAGCAGCTTGGGGCGGGGGCCCTACACCGGGGAGCTGTTTTTT. It codes for CASSLGRGPYTGELFF. The full variable domain, its missing parts supplied by reference TRBV5-6 and TRBJ2-2, is DAGVTQSPTHLIKTRGQQVTLRCSPKSGHDTVSWYQQALGQGPQFIFQYYEEEERQRGNFPDRFSGHQFPNYSSELNVNALLLGDSALYLCASSLGRGPYTGELFFGEGSRLTVL.